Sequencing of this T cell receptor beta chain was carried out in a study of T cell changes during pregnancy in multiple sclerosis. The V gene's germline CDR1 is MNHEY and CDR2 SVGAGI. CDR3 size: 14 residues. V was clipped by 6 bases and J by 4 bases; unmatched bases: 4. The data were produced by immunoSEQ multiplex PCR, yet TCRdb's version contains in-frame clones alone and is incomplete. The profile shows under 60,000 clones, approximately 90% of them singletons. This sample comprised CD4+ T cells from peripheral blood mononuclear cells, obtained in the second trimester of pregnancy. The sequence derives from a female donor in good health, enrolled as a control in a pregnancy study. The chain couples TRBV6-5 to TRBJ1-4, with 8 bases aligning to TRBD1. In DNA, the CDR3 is TGTGCCAGCAGGGACACAGGGGGTAATGAAAAACTGTTTTTT. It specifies CASRDTGGNEKLFF.